The 32 T cell receptor beta chains listed next were all sequenced from one sample in a study of breast tumors, draining lymph nodes, adjacent tissues. MiXCR, applied by TCRdb to the multiplex PCR reads, yields one record per CDR3 protein. The sample holds about 130,000 distinct CDR3 sequences, about 20% seen once. Samples came from axillary lymph nodes draining the breast cancer. The sequenced material came from axillary lymph node tissue. All receptors come from a female donor with breast cancer. Some clones in this sample may be carry-over from other donors' samples.

Regarding this clonotype: Since a much larger clone is just one base distant, this may be a read error. This chain joins TRBV20-1 and TRBJ1-4; 7 positions agree with TRBD1. The CDR3 covers 14 residues. Germline CDR1 is DFQATT and CDR2 is SNEGSKA (reference sequence). CDR3 nucleotides: TGCGGTGCTAGAGGGGGACAGTTAAATGAAAAACTGTTTTTT. Its translation is CGARGGQLNEKLFF.

This clonotype turned up a few times. The gene calls are TRBV5-1 and TRBJ2-6, with 12 bases fitting TRBD1. The ends lost 0 bases at V and 1 base at J; junction bases unmatched: 2. The CDR3 length is 18 residues. CDR1 and CDR2 from the germline V gene are SGHRS and YFSETQ. CDR3 sequence: CASSLAGQGASGANVLTF. The CDR3 bases are TGCGCCAGCAGCTTGGCGGGACAGGGGGCATCTGGGGCCAACGTCCTGACTTTC.

V is TRBV5-5 and J is TRBJ2-5; 12 nucleotides line up with TRBD1. Looked up from germline, CDR1 is SGHKS and CDR2 is YYEKEE (reference sequence). V lost 4 bases, J lost 4 bases, and 8 bases stayed unmatched. This CDR3 is 16 amino acids long. CDR3 nucleotides: TGTGCCAGCAGCAGAGCCGGGACAGGGGGCGGAGAGACCCAGTACTTC. Translation gives CASSRAGTGGGETQYF.

A note on this clonotype: It may be a read error: a sequence one base away is much more abundant. The chain couples TRBV29-1 to TRBJ1-4; 8 bases align to TRBD1. The length of the CDR3 is 11 residues. The germline gives CDR1 SQVTM, CDR2 ANQGSEA. CDR3 sequence reads: CSADRGERLFF. For the CDR3, the DNA is TGCAGCGCAGACAGGGGTGAAAGACTGTTTTTT.

In this sample, this clonotype turned up many times. The chain recombines TRBV15 with TRBJ2-5; 10 bases map to TRBD1. V lost 4 bases to trimming and J lost 2 bases; unmatched junction nucleotides: 4. The germline CDR1 and CDR2 sequences are LNHNV and YYDKDF (reference sequence). The CDR3 consists of 15 residues. Here the CDR3 DNA reads TGTGCCACCAGCACAGACAGGGGGCGTCAAGAGACCCAGTACTTC. Residues: CATSTDRGRQETQYF.

At least ten counts were recorded for this clonotype. The chain uses TRBV24-1 and TRBJ2-1; maybe TRBD2 (5 bases). Germline CDR1 reads KGHDR; CDR2 reads SFDVKD. This CDR3 has 14 residues. Deletions cut 5 bases from V and 8 bases from J, with 15 bases between. CDR3 in amino acids: CATSAHIPGDEQFF. CDR3 nucleotides: TGTGCCACCAGTGCCCACATCCCCGGGGATGAGCAGTTCTTC.

A remark on this clonotype: Possible read error: a much larger clone is one base away. The CDR3 DNA reads TGTGCCAGTGGTATAGGAGGACGAGGATCCTACAATGAGCAGTTCTTC. Translated, it gives CASGIGGRGSYNEQFF. The rearrangement links TRBV19 to TRBJ2-1, with D perhaps TRBD2 (5 bases). Per the germline V gene, CDR1 is LNHDA and CDR2 is SQIVND (reference sequence). The CDR3 extends over 16 amino acids.

Many counts were recorded for this clonotype. The chain recombines TRBV5-4 with TRBJ2-3; D is unclear. The ends were cut back, 4 bases at V and 2 bases at J, with 14 bases in the middle. The CDR3 runs 15 residues. CDR1 and CDR2 from the germline V gene are SGHNT and YYREEE (reference sequence). CDR3 sequence: CASSPRTGFTDTQYF. The CDR3, as DNA: TGTGCCAGCAGCCCTCGGACGGGTTTCACAGATACGCAGTATTTT.

As to this clonotype: One base away lies a much larger clone, so this may be a sequencing read error. The chain recombines TRBV30 with TRBJ2-7; TRBD1 aligns across 8 bases. The CDR3 is made up of 15 amino acids. The trim removed 0 bases at V and 5 bases at J, leaving 9 bases unmatched. Per germline, CDR1 GTSNPN and CDR2 SVGIG (reference sequence). The CDR3 DNA reads as TGTGCCTGGAGTGTAGGACAGGGACTTTACCACGAGCAGTACTTC. As protein: CAWSVGQGLYHEQYF.

The sample holds many counts of this clonotype. V gene TRBV14 combines with J gene TRBJ2-1; 11 bases agree with TRBD2. In germline, CDR1 is SGHDN, CDR2 FVKESK. This CDR3 comprises 17 residues. V gave up 2 bases and J gave up 2 bases; unmatched junction bases: 5. CDR3 loop: CASSQRMTSGTYNEQFF. For the CDR3, the DNA is TGTGCCAGCAGCCAAAGAATGACTAGCGGGACCTACAATGAGCAGTTCTTC. Together with reference TRBV14 and TRBJ2-1, the CDR3 gives the full variable domain: EAGVTQFPSHSVIEKGQTVTLRCDPISGHDNLYWYRRVMGKEIKFLLHFVKESKQDESGMPNNRFLAERTGGTYSTLKVQPAELEDSGVYFCASSQRMTSGTYNEQFFGPGTRLTVL.

This clonotype came up many times. The chain carries TRBV12-3 or TRBV12-4 and TRBJ2-7, with a tentative D call TRBD2 (6 bases). This CDR3 region has 14 residues. V shed 5 bases and J shed 5 bases, with 16 bases lying between them. CDR3 loop: CASSPMTSSNEQYF. The CDR3 nucleotides read TGTGCCAGCAGTCCGATGACTAGTTCGAACGAGCAGTACTTC.

The chain joins TRBV3-1 to TRBJ2-6; D unresolved. Trimming left V 2 bases short and J 1 base short, with 3 bases between. This CDR3 spans 14 amino acids. Germline loops: CDR1 LGHDT, CDR2 YNNKEL (reference sequence). The chain's CDR3 is CASSQLSGANVLTF. The CDR3 DNA sequence: TGTGCCAGCAGCCAACTATCTGGGGCCAACGTCCTGACTTTC.

This clonotype was picked up one time. This may be a read error, as it is one base from a much larger clone. V gene TRBV7-8 combines with J gene TRBJ1-5; the D gene is possibly TRBD1 (6 bases). The length of the CDR3 is 14 residues. The V gene's germline CDR1 is SGHVS and CDR2 FQNEAQ. Trimming left V 3 bases short and J 5 bases short, with 11 bases between. Here the CDR3 reads CASSFGGHYQPQHF. The CDR3, as DNA: TGTGCCAGCAGCTTTGGGGGCCACTATCAGCCCCAGCATTTT.

The CDR3 DNA sequence: TGTGCCAGCAGCGCTGGGACAGGGGCCGGCACCGGGGAGCTGTTTTTT. Translating gives CASSAGTGAGTGELFF. V and J are TRBV5-4 and TRBJ2-2; 10 positions agree with TRBD1. Germline V gene lookup returns CDR1 SGHNT and CDR2 YYREEE (reference sequence). V was clipped by 4 bases and J by 4 bases; unmatched bases: 7. This CDR3 has 16 amino acids.

For this clonotype: This may be a read error, as it is one base from a much larger clone. The chain combines TRBV7-2 with TRBJ2-5, with 7 bases lining up with TRBD2. The CDR3 is made up of 14 amino acids. Germline V lookup: CDR1 SGHTA, CDR2 FQGNSA. The CDR3 region has the DNA TGCGCCAGCAGCTTGGAGGTGCGGGGGAAGACCCAGTACTTC. Protein sequence: CASSLEVRGKTQYF.

The chain carries TRBV30 and TRBJ1-3; TRBD1 might be the D (6 bases). The CDR3 is 15 residues long. The ends were cut back, 2 bases at V and 1 base at J, with 12 bases in the middle. The germline V gene encodes CDR1 GTSNPN and CDR2 SVGIG (reference sequence). The CDR3 is CAWSRDTRSGNTIYF. The CDR3 bases are TGTGCCTGGAGTAGGGACACTAGATCTGGAAACACCATATATTTT.

On this clonotype: One base away lies a much larger clone, so this may be a sequencing read error. V gene TRBV7-8 combines with J gene TRBJ1-5; D gene unclear. The CDR3 is made up of 13 amino acids. Germline V gene lookup returns CDR1 SGHVS and CDR2 FQNEAQ. The DNA for the CDR3 is TGTGCCAGCGGCTTCGATCTCAATCAGCCCCAGCATTTT. This sequence encodes CASGFDLNQPQHF. The full variable domain, in which reference TRBV7-8 and TRBJ1-5 provide the parts outside the CDR3, is GAGVSQSPRYKVAKRGQDVALRCDPISGHVSLFWYQQALGQGPEFLTYFQNEAQLDKSGLPSDRFFAERPEGSVSTLKIQRTQQEDSAVYLCASGFDLNQPQHFGDGTRLSIL.

Only a few counts were recorded for this clonotype. This chain links TRBV7-9 with TRBJ2-7; 9 nucleotides match TRBD2. V shed 1 base and J 3 bases; nucleotides not matched to a gene: 1. Germline V gene data show CDR1 as SEHNR and CDR2 as FQNEAQ (reference sequence). The CDR3 has 14 amino acids. This chain's CDR3 is CASSLVLAGYEQYF. In nucleotides, the CDR3 is TGTGCCAGCAGCTTAGTACTAGCGGGCTACGAGCAGTACTTC.

This clonotype was detected many times. The chain joins TRBV6-5 to TRBJ2-7, with 13 bases aligning to TRBD2. CDR1 MNHEY and CDR2 SVGAGI come from the germline V gene. The ends lost 2 bases at V and 2 bases at J; junction bases unmatched: 0. The CDR3 loop spans 15 amino acids. The CDR3 DNA is TGTGCCAGCAGTTACGGGACTAGCGGGACCTACGAGCAGTACTTC. It specifies CASSYGTSGTYEQYF.

On this clonotype itself: As the CDR3 is not closed by the conserved phenylalanine or tryptophan, this likely results from a read error. The chain joins TRBV5-4 to TRBJ2-7; D is possibly TRBD2 (6 bases). Germline V gene lookup returns CDR1 SGHNT and CDR2 YYREEE (reference sequence). This CDR3 comprises 13 residues. Trimming left V 5 bases short and J 4 bases short, with 13 bases between. The CDR3 DNA follows: TGTGCCAGCAGTCCGGGACTCGCGTACGAGCAGTACATC. Its protein is CASSPGLAYEQYI.

J is TRBJ1-2 and V is TRBV6-1, with D perhaps matching TRBD1 (5 bases). CDR1 is MNHNS, CDR2 SASEGT, per germline. With 1 base removed from V and 5 bases from J, the gap between germline ends came to 14 bases. This CDR3 has 15 residues. The CDR3: CASSEGGVKGYGYTF. CDR3 DNA sequence: TGTGCCAGCAGTGAAGGAGGGGTAAAAGGGTATGGCTACACCTTC.

This clonotype was found many times. The chain employs TRBV12-3 or TRBV12-4 and TRBJ2-7; D is tentatively TRBD1 or TRBD2 (5 bases each). V was clipped by 6 bases and J by 3 bases, with 12 bases between them. This CDR3 contains 13 residues. The chain's CDR3 is CASRPGASYEQYF. The CDR3 DNA follows: TGTGCCAGCAGACCCGGGGCGAGCTACGAGCAGTACTTC.

At least ten counts were recorded for this clonotype. The V and J genes are TRBV27 and TRBJ2-2; D uncertain. V gave up 2 bases and J gave up 1 base, with 8 bases separating them. CDR3 length equals 15 residues. Germline values: CDR1 MNHEY, CDR2 SMNVEV (reference sequence). The chain's CDR3 is CASSLANGNTGELFF. CDR3 coding DNA: TGTGCCAGCAGTTTAGCTAACGGGAACACCGGGGAGCTGTTTTTT.

This clonotype was detected many times. The genes are TRBV2 and TRBJ2-1, with 14 bases fitting TRBD2. The J segment lost 14 bases and the V segment lost 8 bases, leaving 11 bases of the junction unmatched. Germline V gene sequence: CDR1 SNHLY, CDR2 FYNNEI. This CDR3 comprises 14 residues. The CDR3 loop reads CASGRGLAGVGEFF. In DNA, the CDR3 is TGTGCCAGCGGGCGGGGACTAGCGGGAGTGGGTGAGTTCTTC.

This clonotype has a count of ten or more. The gene calls are TRBV6-2 or TRBV6-3 and TRBJ1-5, with TRBD1 identical over 7 bases. V trimming: 6 bases; J trimming: 7 bases; junction bases outside the gene matches: 9. CDR1 MNHEY and CDR2 SVGEGT come from the germline V gene. CDR3 length equals 14 residues. CDR3 bases: TGTGCCAGCAGGACCGGGACAGCCAACCAGCCCCAGCATTTT. Protein sequence: CASRTGTANQPQHF.

The sample holds many counts of this clonotype. The chain recombines TRBV11-1 with TRBJ2-1; perhaps TRBD2 as D (5 bases). The V and J ends lost 0 bases and 1 base respectively, with 7 bases between them. Germline V gene lookup returns CDR1 SGHAT and CDR2 FQDESV (reference sequence). There are 15 residues in the CDR3. The CDR3 region is CASSLAGESYNEQFF. CDR3 sequence (DNA): TGTGCCAGCAGCTTAGCGGGAGAGTCCTACAATGAGCAGTTCTTC.

This clonotype has a count of ten or more. V is TRBV20-1 and J is TRBJ2-5; TRBD1 matches at 9 bases. The CDR3 extends over 14 amino acids. CDR1 is DFQATT and CDR2 is SNEGSKA in the germline V gene (reference sequence). Unmatched junction bases numbered 8, after V lost 5 bases and J lost 4 bases. The CDR3 DNA sequence: TGCAGTGCTCGCACCACAGGGGGCGGAGAGACCCAGTACTTC. Protein product: CSARTTGGGETQYF.

This clonotype has ten or more counts. This rearrangement joins TRBV7-9 to TRBJ2-7; D might be TRBD1 (6 bases). Germline V gene sequence: CDR1 SEHNR, CDR2 FQNEAQ (reference sequence). The ends were cut back, 4 bases at V and 2 bases at J, with 12 bases in the middle. The CDR3 totals 14 residues. CDR3 residues: CASSSRDNTYEQYF. For the CDR3, the DNA is TGTGCCAGCAGCTCCCGGGACAACACCTACGAGCAGTACTTC.

This clonotype has a count of ten or more. This sequence joins TRBV12-3 or TRBV12-4 and TRBJ2-5; 9 nucleotides line up with TRBD1. The CDR3 consists of 14 residues. Trimming cost V 5 bases and J 4 bases; bases outside gene matches: 5. The chain's CDR3 is CASSKQGARETQYF. The CDR3 bases are TGTGCCAGCAGTAAACAGGGGGCGCGAGAGACCCAGTACTTC.

This clonotype was observed once. The rearrangement joins TRBV4-3 to TRBJ2-5; 16 nucleotides align to TRBD2. Germline CDR1 LGHNA, CDR2 YSLEER. The ends lost 0 bases at V and 7 bases at J; junction bases unmatched: 17. The CDR3 runs to 21 residues. The chain's CDR3 is CASSQDRGPGLAGGFEVTQYF. The CDR3 DNA reads TGCGCCAGCAGCCAAGATAGGGGACCGGGACTAGCGGGAGGGTTTGAAGTGACCCAGTACTTC.

There are many counts of this clonotype. The V call is TRBV7-8, the J call TRBJ2-2; 7 bases align to TRBD2. J was trimmed by 4 bases and V by 2 bases; bases with no gene match: 4. Per germline, CDR1 SGHVS and CDR2 FQNEAQ. CDR3 size: 15 residues. In DNA form, the CDR3 reads TGTGCCAGCAGCTTACGGGGGAGGGGCACCGGGGAGCTGTTTTTT. This codes for CASSLRGRGTGELFF.

In this sample, this clonotype turned up many times. J is TRBJ1-6 and V is TRBV27; D unresolved. Germline V gene data show CDR1 as MNHEY and CDR2 as SMNVEV (reference sequence). CDR3 length: 16 residues. Trimming shortened V by 4 bases and J by 7 bases, and 17 bases separated the two germline ends. The CDR3 DNA reads as TGTGCCAGCAGTTCCCTCGCCGCAGGCGTGAATTCACCCCTCCACTTT. Protein sequence: CASSSLAAGVNSPLHF.